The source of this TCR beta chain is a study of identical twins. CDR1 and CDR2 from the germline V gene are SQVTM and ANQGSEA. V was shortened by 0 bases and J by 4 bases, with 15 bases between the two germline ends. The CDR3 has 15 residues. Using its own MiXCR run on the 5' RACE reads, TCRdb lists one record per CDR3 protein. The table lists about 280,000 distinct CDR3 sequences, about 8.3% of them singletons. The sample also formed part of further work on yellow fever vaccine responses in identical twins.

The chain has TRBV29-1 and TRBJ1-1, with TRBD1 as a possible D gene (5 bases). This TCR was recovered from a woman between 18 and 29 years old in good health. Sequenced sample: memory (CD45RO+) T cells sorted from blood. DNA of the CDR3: TGCAGCGTTGAAGATCGGTCAGGGAGAGGCACTGAAGCTTTCTTT. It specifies CSVEDRSGRGTEAFF.